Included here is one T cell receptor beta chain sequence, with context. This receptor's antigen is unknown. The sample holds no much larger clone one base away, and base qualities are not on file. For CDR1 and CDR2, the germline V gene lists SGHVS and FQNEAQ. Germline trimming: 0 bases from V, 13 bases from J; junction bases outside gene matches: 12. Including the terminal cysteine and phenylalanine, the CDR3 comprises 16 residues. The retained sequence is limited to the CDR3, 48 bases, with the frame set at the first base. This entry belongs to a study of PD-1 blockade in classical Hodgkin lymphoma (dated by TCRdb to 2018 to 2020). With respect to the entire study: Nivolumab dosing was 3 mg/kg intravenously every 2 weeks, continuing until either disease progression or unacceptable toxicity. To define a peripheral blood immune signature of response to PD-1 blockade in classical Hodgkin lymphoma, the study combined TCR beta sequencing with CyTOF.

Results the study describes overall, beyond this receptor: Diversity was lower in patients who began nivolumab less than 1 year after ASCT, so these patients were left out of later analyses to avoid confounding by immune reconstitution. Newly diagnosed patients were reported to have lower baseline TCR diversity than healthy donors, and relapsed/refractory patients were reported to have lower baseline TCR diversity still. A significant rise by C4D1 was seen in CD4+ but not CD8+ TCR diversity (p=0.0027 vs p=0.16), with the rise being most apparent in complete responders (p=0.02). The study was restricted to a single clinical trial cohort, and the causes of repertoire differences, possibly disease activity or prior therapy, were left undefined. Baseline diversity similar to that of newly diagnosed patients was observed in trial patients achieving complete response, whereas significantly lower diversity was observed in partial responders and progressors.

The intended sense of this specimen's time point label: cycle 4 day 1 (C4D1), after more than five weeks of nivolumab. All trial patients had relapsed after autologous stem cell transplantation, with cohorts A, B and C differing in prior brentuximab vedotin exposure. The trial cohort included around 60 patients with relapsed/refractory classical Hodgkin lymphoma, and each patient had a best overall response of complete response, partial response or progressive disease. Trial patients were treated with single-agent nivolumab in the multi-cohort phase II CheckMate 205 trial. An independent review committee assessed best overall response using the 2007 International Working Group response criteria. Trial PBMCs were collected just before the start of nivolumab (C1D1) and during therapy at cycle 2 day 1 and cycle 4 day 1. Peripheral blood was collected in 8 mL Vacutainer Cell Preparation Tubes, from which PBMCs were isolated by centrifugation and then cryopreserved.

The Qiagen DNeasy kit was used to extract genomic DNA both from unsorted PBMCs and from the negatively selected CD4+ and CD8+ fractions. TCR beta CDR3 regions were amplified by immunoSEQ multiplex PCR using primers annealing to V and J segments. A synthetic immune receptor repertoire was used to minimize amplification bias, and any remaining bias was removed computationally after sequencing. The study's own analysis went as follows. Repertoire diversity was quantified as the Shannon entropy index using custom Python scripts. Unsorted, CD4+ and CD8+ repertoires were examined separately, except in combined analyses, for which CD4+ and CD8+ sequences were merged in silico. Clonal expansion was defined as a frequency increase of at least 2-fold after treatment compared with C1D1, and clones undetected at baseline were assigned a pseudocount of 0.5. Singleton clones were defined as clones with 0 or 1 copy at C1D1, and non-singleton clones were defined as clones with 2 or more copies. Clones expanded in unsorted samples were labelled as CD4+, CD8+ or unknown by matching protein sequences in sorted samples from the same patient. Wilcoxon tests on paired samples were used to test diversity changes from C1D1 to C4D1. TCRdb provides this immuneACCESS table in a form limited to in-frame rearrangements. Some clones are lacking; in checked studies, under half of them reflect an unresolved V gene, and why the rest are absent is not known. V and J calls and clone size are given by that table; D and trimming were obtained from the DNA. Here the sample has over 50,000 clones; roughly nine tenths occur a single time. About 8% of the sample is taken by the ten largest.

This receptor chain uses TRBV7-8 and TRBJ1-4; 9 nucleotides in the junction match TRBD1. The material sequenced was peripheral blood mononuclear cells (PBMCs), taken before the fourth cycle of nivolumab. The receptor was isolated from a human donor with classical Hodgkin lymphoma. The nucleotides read TGTGCCAGCAGCTTAGCCCCGGGACAGGGACGTTTTCGACTGTTTTTT. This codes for CASSLAPGQGRFRLFF.